The 10 T cell receptor beta chains presented below share a single source sample, sequenced in a study of blood T cell repertoires in COVID-19. Using immunoSEQ multiplex PCR, the repertoire was profiled, and TCRdb retains in-frame clones only, with some absent. The data show around 100,000 clones, with about 91% seen just once and around 5.4% held by the top ten. Sequencing input: peripheral blood. The receptor source for this set is a human donor in a cohort sampled during active COVID-19.

The chain combines TRBV9 with TRBJ2-6; tentative D call: TRBD1 (5 bases). The CDR3 is 16 residues long. Germline CDR1 and CDR2: SGDLS and YYNGEE. V was pared by 3 bases and J by 1 base, with 11 bases between. This CDR3 is CASSAPGLSGANVLTF. The CDR3 DNA is TGTGCCAGCAGCGCCCCAGGGTTATCTGGGGCCAACGTCCTGACTTTC. The full variable domain, rest sourced from reference TRBV9 and TRBJ2-6, is DSGVTQTPKHLITATGQRVTLRCSPRSGDLSVYWYQQSLDQGLQFLIQYYNGEERAKGNILERFSAQQFPDLHSELNLSSLELGDSALYFCASSAPGLSGANVLTFGAGSRLTVL.

The chain has TRBV2 and TRBJ2-5; TRBD2 agrees at 14 bases. Per the germline V gene, CDR1 is SNHLY and CDR2 is FYNNEI. The CDR3 contains 16 residues. V shed 6 bases and J 4 bases; nucleotides not matched to a gene: 7. The CDR3 nucleotides read TGTGCCAGCAGGGGACTAGCGGGAGAGCTCGGAGAGACCCAGTACTTC. This translates into CASRGLAGELGETQYF. Using reference TRBV2 and TRBJ2-5 for the parts outside the CDR3, the full variable domain is EPEVTQTPSHQVTQMGQEVILRCVPISNHLYFYWYRQILGQKVEFLVSFYNNEISEKSEIFDDQFSVERPDGSNFTLKIRSTKLEDSAMYFCASRGLAGELGETQYFGPGTRLLVL.

The J gene is TRBJ1-1, the V gene TRBV7-2; tentative D call: TRBD1 (5 bases). The CDR3 is 14 residues long. Germline V CDR1 and CDR2: SGHTA, FQGNSA. With 5 bases removed from V and 4 bases from J, the gap between germline ends came to 14 bases. This chain's CDR3 is CASSQLVGGTEAFF. The CDR3 coding sequence is TGTGCCAGCAGCCAACTGGTGGGGGGCACTGAAGCTTTCTTT.

This clone has a single count. The J gene is TRBJ2-7, the V gene TRBV7-2; 9 bases fit TRBD2. Germline V gene sequence: CDR1 SGHTA, CDR2 FQGNSA. V shed 5 bases and J 4 bases; nucleotides not matched to a gene: 9. This CDR3 is built from 15 residues. CDR3 DNA: TGTGCCAGCAGCCGTGGGGCTAGCGGGACGTACGAGCAGTACTTC. The encoded protein is CASSRGASGTYEQYF.

The V gene is TRBV18, the J gene TRBJ1-2; TRBD1 matches 11 bases. The CDR3 consists of 14 residues. V shed 3 bases, J shed 6 bases, and the junction held 3 bases outside the gene matches. Germline CDR1 KGHSH, CDR2 LQKENI. CDR3 DNA: TGTGCCAGCTCACCCGGGACAGGGGGTGATGGCTACACCTTC. Protein product: CASSPGTGGDGYTF. The full variable domain, completed using reference TRBV18 and TRBJ1-2, is NAGVMQNPRHLVRRRGQEARLRCSPMKGHSHVYWYRQLPEEGLKFMVYLQKENIIDESGMPKERFSAEFPKEGPSILRIQQVVRGDSAAYFCASSPGTGGDGYTFGSGTRLTVV.

The chain uses TRBV14 and TRBJ2-1, with 11 bases identical to TRBD2. Germline CDR1 is SGHDN and CDR2 is FVKESK. V shed 8 bases and J 10 bases; nucleotides not matched to a gene: 4. The CDR3 covers 12 residues. The CDR3 DNA reads TGTGCCAGCCGACTAGCGGGAAGGGAGCAGTTCTTC. Residues: CASRLAGREQFF.

The V and J genes are TRBV28 and TRBJ1-2; the match to TRBD1 covers 7 bases. CDR1 MDHEN and CDR2 SYDVKM come from the germline V gene. Unmatched junction bases numbered 7, after V lost 0 bases and J lost 0 bases. The CDR3 consists of 17 residues. DNA for the CDR3: TGTGCCAGCAGTTTATGGGGGGCAGGGGGTACTAACTATGGCTACACCTTC. Translation gives CASSLWGAGGTNYGYTF.

This clone is a singleton in its sample. The rearrangement joins TRBV7-2 to TRBJ2-5, with 7 bases that match TRBD2. V shed 0 bases, J shed 5 bases, and the junction held 9 bases outside the gene matches. This CDR3 region has 16 residues. Germline lookup yields CDR1 SGHTA and CDR2 FQGNSA. The CDR3 sequence: CASSLALARERETQYF. CDR3 sequence (DNA): TGTGCCAGCAGCTTAGCCCTGGCGCGGGAGCGGGAGACCCAGTACTTC.

The chain uses TRBV28 and TRBJ2-5; the D gene is possibly TRBD2 (5 bases). Trimming left V 7 bases short and J 10 bases short, with 19 bases between. CDR1 MDHEN and CDR2 SYDVKM come from the germline V gene. There are 13 residues in the CDR3. For the CDR3, the DNA is TGTGCCAGCACTTTGCCGGGTCAGAGGGACCAGTACTTC. Amino acids: CASTLPGQRDQYF.

The chain joins TRBV6-5 to TRBJ2-2, with TRBD1 identical over 8 bases. Germline assignment: CDR1 MNHEY and CDR2 SVGAGI. This CDR3 is built from 15 residues. V gave up 6 bases and J gave up 4 bases; unmatched junction bases: 7. The DNA of the CDR3 is TGTGCCAGCAGAAGACAGGGGCAAAGCACCGGGGAGCTGTTTTTT. It yields the protein CASRRQGQSTGELFF.